This T cell receptor (beta chain) was sequenced in a study of T cells in Graves' hyperthyroidism and ophthalmopathy. This clonotype was seen ten or more times. The antigen remains unidentified. There were TCR beta CDR3 regions amplified from RNA transcripts. During a first-round RT-PCR of the TCR CDR3, the HTBI primer set was used. TCRdb reanalysed the multiplex PCR reads using MiXCR and keeps one entry per CDR3 protein. The sample holds roughly 840,000 distinct CDR3 sequences, roughly 40% seen once. Broader study findings: Most clonotypes expanded in thyroid above 0.001 were likewise present in blood. Stable hyperthyroidism and ophthalmopathy were separated using 13 V-J signatures.

The CDR3 loop spans 13 amino acids. Germline loops: CDR1 SQVTM, CDR2 ANQGSEA. V was cut by 4 bases and J by 1 base, with 10 bases left in between. Each diagnosis drew on symptoms, thyroxine, TRAb, thyroid ultrasound and orbital computed tomography findings. Cells are PBMCs isolated from more than 8.5 ml of fresh blood. The rearrangement uses TRBV29-1 and TRBJ1-1; D is undetermined. The specimen sequenced was blood. This sequence was found in a man aged 18 to 30 with Graves' hyperthyroidism. The CDR3 protein is CSVVRITNTEAFF. The CDR3 coding sequence is TGCAGCGTTGTTAGGATTACGAACACTGAAGCTTTCTTT. Full variable domain (remainder filled in from reference TRBV29-1 and TRBJ1-1): SAVISQKPSRDICQRGTSLTIQCQVDSQVTMMFWYRQQPGQSLTLIATANQGSEATYESGFVIDKFPISRPNLTFSTLTVSNMSPEDSSIYLCSVVRITNTEAFFGQGTRLTVV.